Included here is one T cell receptor (beta chain) sequence, with context. Its cognate antigen is unknown. This sample stems from a study of shared clonotypes between healthy human individuals. Study-wide results and limits: A handful of donors shared around 5.2% of their naive CD4 clonotypes. Estimated clonotype richness was generally higher in naive than memory subsets.

Germline loops: CDR1 SGHRS, CDR2 YFSETQ. Deletions cut 4 bases from V and 1 base from J, with 14 bases between. The CDR3 has 15 amino acids. Per the original methods: From ImmunoSEQ came sequences covering only the junction and carrying no quality scores, so filtering differed. TCRdb keeps only in-frame clones here, not all; method: immunoSEQ multiplex PCR. V and J calls and clone size are those listed in that table; D and trimming were worked out from the DNA. The table shows about 1 million clones, with 70% to 80% occurring only once. A CD45RA-negative memory subset and a CD45RA+ naive subset were separated from the CD4+ cells.

The sequence was collected from a man aged 18 to 29 in good health. Sequences were obtained from memory CD4+ T cells sorted from blood. Subset given: CD45RA-negative fraction. The rearrangement links TRBV5-1 to TRBJ1-1; perhaps TRBD1 as D (5 bases). This chain's CDR3 is CASSPYLTGNTEAFF. The DNA for the CDR3 is TGCGCCAGCAGCCCATACTTAACAGGGAACACTGAAGCTTTCTTT.